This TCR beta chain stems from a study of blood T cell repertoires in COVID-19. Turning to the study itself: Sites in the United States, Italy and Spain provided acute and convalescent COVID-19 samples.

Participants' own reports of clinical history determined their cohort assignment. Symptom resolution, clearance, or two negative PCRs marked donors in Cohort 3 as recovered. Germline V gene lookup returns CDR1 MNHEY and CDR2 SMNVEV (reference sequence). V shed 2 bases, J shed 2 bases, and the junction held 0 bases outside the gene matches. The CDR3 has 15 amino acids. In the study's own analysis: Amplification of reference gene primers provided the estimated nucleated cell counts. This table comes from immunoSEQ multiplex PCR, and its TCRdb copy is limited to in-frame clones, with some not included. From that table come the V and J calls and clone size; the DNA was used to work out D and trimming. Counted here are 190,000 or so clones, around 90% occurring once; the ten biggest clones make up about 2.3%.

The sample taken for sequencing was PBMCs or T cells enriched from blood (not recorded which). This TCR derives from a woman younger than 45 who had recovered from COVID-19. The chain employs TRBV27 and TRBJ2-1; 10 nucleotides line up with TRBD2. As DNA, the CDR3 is TGTGCCAGCAGTTTAAGCGGGGGGGCCTACAATGAGCAGTTCTTC. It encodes CASSLSGGAYNEQFF.